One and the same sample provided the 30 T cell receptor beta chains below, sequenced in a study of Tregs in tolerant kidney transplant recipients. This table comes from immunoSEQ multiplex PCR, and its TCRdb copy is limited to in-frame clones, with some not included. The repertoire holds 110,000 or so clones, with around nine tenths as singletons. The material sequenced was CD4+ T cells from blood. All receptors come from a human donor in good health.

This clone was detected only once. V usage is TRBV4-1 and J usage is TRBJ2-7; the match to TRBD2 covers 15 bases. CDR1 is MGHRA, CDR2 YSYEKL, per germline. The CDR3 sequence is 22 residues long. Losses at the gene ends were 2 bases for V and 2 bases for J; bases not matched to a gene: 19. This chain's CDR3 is CASSQSYTPAGTSGRFTYEQYF. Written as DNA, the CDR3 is TGCGCCAGCAGCCAATCCTACACCCCAGCCGGGACTAGCGGGAGGTTCACCTACGAGCAGTACTTC.

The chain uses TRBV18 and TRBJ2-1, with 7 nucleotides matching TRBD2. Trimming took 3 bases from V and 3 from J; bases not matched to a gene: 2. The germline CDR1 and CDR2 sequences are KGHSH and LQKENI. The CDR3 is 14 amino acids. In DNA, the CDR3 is TGTGCCAGCTCACCCCGGGACTACTACAATGAGCAGTTCTTC. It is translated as CASSPRDYYNEQFF.

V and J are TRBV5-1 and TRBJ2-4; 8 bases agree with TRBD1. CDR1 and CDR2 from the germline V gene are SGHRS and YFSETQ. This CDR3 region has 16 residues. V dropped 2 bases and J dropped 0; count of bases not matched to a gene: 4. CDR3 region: CASSFTGGIAKNIQYF. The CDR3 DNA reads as TGCGCCAGCAGCTTTACAGGGGGGATAGCCAAAAACATTCAGTACTTC.

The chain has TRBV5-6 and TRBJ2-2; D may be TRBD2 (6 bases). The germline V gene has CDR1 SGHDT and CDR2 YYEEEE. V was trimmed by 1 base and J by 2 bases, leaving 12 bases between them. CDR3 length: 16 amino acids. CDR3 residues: CASSLFGGTNTGELFF. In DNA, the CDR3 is TGTGCCAGCAGCTTGTTCGGGGGAACTAACACCGGGGAGCTGTTTTTT. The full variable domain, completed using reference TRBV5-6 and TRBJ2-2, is DAGVTQSPTHLIKTRGQQVTLRCSPKSGHDTVSWYQQALGQGPQFIFQYYEEEERQRGNFPDRFSGHQFPNYSSELNVNALLLGDSALYLCASSLFGGTNTGELFFGEGSRLTVL.

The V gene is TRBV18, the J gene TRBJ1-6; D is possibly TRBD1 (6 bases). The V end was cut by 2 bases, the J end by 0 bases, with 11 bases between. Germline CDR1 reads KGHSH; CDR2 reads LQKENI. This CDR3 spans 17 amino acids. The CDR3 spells CASSPSGAGSYNSPLHF. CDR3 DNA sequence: TGTGCCAGCTCACCATCGGGGGCTGGCTCCTATAATTCACCCCTCCACTTT.

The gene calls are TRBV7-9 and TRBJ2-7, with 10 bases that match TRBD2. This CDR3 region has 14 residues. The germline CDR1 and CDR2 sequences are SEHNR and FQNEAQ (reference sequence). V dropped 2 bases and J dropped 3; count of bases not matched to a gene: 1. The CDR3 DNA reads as TGTGCCAGCAGCTTACTAGCGGGAGTCTACGAGCAGTACTTC. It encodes CASSLLAGVYEQYF.

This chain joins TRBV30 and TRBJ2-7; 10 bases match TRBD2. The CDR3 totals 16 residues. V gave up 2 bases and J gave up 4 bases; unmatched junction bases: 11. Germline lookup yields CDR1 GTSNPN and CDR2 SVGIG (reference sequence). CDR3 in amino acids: CAWSPGPSGSAYEQYF. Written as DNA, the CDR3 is TGTGCCTGGAGTCCGGGCCCTAGCGGGAGTGCGTACGAGCAGTACTTC.

CDR3 protein: CASSEGLTSGMAFF. Here the CDR3 DNA reads TGTGCCAGCAGTGAAGGCCTGACTAGCGGGATGGCGTTCTTC. The chain has TRBV6-1 and TRBJ2-1, with TRBD2 matching over 11 bases. There are 14 residues in the CDR3. The germline gives CDR1 MNHNS, CDR2 SASEGT. The V gene end was trimmed by 1 base and the J gene end by 15 bases; junction bases not matched to a gene: 8.

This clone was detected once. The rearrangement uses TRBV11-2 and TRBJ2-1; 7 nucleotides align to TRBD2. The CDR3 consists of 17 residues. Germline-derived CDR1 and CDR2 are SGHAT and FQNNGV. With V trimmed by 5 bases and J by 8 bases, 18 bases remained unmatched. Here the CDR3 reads CASSTGASGVLSYEQFF. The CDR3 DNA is TGTGCCAGCAGCACTGGGGCTAGCGGTGTTCTGTCTTATGAGCAGTTCTTC.

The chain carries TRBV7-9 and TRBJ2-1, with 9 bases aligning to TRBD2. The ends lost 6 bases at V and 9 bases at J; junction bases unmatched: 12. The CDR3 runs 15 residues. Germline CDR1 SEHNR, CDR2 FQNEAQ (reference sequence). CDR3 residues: CASRPGLALNSEQFF. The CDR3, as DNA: TGTGCCAGCAGACCGGGACTAGCCCTAAACAGTGAGCAGTTCTTC.

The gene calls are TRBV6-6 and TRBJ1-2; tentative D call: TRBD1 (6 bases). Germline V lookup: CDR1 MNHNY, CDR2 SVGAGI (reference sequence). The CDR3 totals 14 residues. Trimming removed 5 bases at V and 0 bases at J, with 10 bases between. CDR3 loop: CASSDDRPNYGYTF. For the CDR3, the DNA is TGTGCCAGCAGTGACGACAGGCCTAACTATGGCTACACCTTC.

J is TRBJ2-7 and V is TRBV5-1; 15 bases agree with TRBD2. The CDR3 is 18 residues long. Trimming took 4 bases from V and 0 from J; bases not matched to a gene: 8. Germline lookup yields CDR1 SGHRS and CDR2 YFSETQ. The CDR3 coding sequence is TGCGCCAGCAGCGCGTCCGGGACTAGCGGGGGGACCTCCTACGAGCAGTACTTC. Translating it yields CASSASGTSGGTSYEQYF.

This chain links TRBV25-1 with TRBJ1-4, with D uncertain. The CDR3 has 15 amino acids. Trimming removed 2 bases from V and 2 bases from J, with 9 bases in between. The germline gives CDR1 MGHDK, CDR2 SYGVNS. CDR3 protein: CASSEQAGTNEKLFF. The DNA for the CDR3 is TGTGCCAGCAGTGAACAGGCAGGCACTAATGAAAAACTGTTTTTT.

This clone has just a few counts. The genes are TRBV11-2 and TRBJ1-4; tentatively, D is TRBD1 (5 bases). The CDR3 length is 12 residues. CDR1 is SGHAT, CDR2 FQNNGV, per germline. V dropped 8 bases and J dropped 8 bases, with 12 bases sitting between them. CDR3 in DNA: TGTGCCAGCGGGACCCCTTGGGAAAAACTGTTTTTT. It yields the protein CASGTPWEKLFF.

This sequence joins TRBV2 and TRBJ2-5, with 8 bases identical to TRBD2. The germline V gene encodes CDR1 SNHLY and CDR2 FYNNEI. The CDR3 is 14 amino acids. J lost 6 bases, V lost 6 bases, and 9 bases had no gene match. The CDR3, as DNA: TGTGCCAGCAGAACTGATAGCGGGGTGCAGACCCAGTACTTC. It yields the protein CASRTDSGVQTQYF.

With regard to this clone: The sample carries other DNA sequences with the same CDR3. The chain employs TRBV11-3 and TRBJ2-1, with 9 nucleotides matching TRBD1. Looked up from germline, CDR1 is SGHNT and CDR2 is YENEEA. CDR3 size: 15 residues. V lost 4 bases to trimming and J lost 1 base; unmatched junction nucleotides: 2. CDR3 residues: CASSSGQGSYNEQFF. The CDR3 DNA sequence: TGTGCCAGCAGCTCCGGACAGGGGTCCTACAATGAGCAGTTCTTC.

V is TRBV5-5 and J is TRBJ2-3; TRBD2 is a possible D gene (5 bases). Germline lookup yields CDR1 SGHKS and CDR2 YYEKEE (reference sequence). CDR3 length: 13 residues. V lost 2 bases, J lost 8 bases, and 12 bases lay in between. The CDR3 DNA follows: TGTGCCAGCAGCTTCAAGATAGGAGGTACGCAGTATTTT. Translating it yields CASSFKIGGTQYF.

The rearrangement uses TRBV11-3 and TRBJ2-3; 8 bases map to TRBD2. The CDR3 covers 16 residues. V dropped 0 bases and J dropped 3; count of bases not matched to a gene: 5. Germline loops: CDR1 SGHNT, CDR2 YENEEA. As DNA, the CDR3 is TGTGCCAGCAGCTTAGATTTTCGGGGGGGGACAGATACGCAGTATTTT. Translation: CASSLDFRGGTDTQYF. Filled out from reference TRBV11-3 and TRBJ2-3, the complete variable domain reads EAGVVQSPRYKIIEKKQPVAFWCNPISGHNTLYWYLQNLGQGPELLIRYENEEAVDDSQLPKDRFSAERLKGVDSTLKIQPAELGDSAVYLCASSLDFRGGTDTQYFGPGTRLTVL.

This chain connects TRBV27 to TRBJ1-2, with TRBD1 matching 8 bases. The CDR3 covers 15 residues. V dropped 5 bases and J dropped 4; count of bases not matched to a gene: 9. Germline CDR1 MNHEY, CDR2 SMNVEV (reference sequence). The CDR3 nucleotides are TGTGCCAGCAGTGGGAACCGGGACAGGATCTATGGCTACACCTTC. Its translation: CASSGNRDRIYGYTF.

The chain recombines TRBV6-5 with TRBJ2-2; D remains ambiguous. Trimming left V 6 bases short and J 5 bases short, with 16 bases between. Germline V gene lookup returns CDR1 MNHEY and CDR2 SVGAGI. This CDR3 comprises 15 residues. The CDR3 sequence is CASSRSQGNTGELFF. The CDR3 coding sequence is TGTGCCAGCAGCAGGAGCCAAGGAAATACCGGGGAGCTGTTTTTT.

The CDR3 protein is CSLTGTSSTDTQYF. CDR3 DNA sequence: TGCAGCTTGACCGGGACTAGTTCCACAGATACGCAGTATTTT. The chain has TRBV29-1 and TRBJ2-3; 8 nucleotides line up with TRBD2. The germline gives CDR1 SQVTM, CDR2 ANQGSEA. Trimming took 8 bases from V and 2 from J; bases not matched to a gene: 9. The CDR3 spans 14 residues.

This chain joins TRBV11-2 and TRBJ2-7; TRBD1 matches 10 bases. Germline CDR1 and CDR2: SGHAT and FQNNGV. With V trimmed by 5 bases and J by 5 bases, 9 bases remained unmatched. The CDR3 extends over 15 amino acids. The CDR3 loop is CASSPKRQGAHEQYF. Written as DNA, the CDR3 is TGTGCCAGCAGCCCGAAAAGACAGGGGGCTCACGAGCAGTACTTC.

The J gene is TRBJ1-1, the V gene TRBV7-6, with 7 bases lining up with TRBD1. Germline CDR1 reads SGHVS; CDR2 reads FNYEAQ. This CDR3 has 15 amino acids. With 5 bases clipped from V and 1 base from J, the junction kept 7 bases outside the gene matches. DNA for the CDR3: TGTGCCAGCAGCATCCGGGGACAGCCGAACACTGAAGCTTTCTTT. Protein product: CASSIRGQPNTEAFF. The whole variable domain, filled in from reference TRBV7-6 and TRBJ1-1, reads GAGVSQSPRYKVTKRGQDVALRCDPISGHVSLYWYRQALGQGPEFLTYFNYEAQQDKSGLPNDRFSAERPEGSISTLTIQRTEQRDSAMYRCASSIRGQPNTEAFFGQGTRLTVV.

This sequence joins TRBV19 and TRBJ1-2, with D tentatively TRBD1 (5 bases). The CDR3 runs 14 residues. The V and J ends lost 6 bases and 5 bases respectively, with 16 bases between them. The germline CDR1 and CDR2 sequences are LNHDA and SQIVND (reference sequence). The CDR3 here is CASRMAGLGYGYTF. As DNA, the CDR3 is TGTGCCAGTAGGATGGCGGGGCTGGGATATGGCTACACCTTC.

For the CDR3, the DNA is TGTGCCAGCAGTGAAACTGCTAGCGGAAGCACAGATACGCAGTATTTT. Translating gives CASSETASGSTDTQYF. The chain carries TRBV2 and TRBJ2-3; TRBD2 matches at 7 bases. The ends lost 2 bases at V and 0 bases at J; junction bases unmatched: 5. The CDR3 extends over 16 amino acids. CDR1 and CDR2 from the germline V gene are SNHLY and FYNNEI.

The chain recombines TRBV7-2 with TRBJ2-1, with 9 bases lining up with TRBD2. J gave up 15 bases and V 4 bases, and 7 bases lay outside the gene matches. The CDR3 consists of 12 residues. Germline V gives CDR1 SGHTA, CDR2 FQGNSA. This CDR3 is CASSSQRGVPFF. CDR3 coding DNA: TGTGCCAGCAGCTCCCAGCGGGGGGTTCCGTTCTTC.

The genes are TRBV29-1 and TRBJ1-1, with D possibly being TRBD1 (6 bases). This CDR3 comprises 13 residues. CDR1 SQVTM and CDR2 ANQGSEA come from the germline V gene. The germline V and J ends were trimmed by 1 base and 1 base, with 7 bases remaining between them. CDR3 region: CSVEGTANTEAFF. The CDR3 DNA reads TGCAGCGTTGAAGGGACAGCGAACACTGAAGCTTTCTTT.

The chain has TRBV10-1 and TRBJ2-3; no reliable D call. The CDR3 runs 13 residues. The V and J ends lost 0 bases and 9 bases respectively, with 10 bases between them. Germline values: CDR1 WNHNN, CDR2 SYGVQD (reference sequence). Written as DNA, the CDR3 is TGCGCCAGCAGTGAGTCTGCTATCCGGACGCAGTATTTT. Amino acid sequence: CASSESAIRTQYF.

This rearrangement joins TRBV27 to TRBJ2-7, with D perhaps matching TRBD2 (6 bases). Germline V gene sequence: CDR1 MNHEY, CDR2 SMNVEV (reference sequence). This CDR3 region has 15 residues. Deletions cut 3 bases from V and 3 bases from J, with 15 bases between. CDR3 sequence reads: CASSFQPGDDYEQYF. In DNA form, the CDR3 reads TGTGCCAGCAGTTTTCAGCCGGGGGACGACTACGAGCAGTACTTC.

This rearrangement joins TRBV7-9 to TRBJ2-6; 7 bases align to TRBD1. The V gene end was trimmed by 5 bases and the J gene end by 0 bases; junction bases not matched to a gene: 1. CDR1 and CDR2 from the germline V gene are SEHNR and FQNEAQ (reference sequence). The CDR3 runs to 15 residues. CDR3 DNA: TGTGCCAGCAGCCCAGGGGGCTCTGGGGCCAACGTCCTGACTTTC. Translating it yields CASSPGGSGANVLTF.